The 8 T cell receptor beta chains below come from one sample, sequenced in a study of shared clonotypes between healthy human individuals. Positive CCR7 selection of CD45RO-negative cells yielded the naive CD8 cells, and terminally differentiated effector memory CD45RA+ cells were excluded. This table comes from immunoSEQ multiplex PCR, and its TCRdb copy is limited to in-frame clones, with some not included. The data contain over 2,000,000 clones, around 95% of them seen just once; the ten biggest clones take up around 1.7%. Material for sequencing was naive CD8+ T cells from PBMCs. Receptors originate from a man aged 18-30 years in good health. Some clones in this sample may be carry-over from other donors' samples.

The rearrangement joins TRBV28 to TRBJ1-2; D unresolved. V dropped 4 bases and J dropped 0 bases, with 15 bases sitting between them. CDR3 length: 16 residues. CDR1 and CDR2 (germline): MDHEN, SYDVKM. CDR3 protein: CASSSLMEIPNYGYTF. Written as DNA, the CDR3 is TGTGCCAGCAGTTCCCTTATGGAGATTCCTAACTATGGCTACACCTTC.

The chain combines TRBV4-1 with TRBJ2-7; TRBD1 agrees at 9 bases. V gave up 1 base and J gave up 3 bases; unmatched junction bases: 4. The CDR3 length is 15 residues. Germline CDR1 reads MGHRA; CDR2 reads YSYEKL. DNA of the CDR3: TGCGCCAGCAGCCAAGCCCGGACAGGGGACTACGAGCAGTACTTC. It codes for CASSQARTGDYEQYF.

CDR3 in DNA: TGTGCCAGCAGCTGGACAGGGAGGCAAAATGAAAAACTGTTTTTT. Its translation is CASSWTGRQNEKLFF. The chain employs TRBV6-6 and TRBJ1-4; 8 bases are a match to TRBD1. Germline values: CDR1 MNHNY, CDR2 SVGAGI (reference sequence). The CDR3 contains 15 residues. V shed 6 bases, J shed 5 bases, and the junction held 8 bases outside the gene matches.

The rearrangement joins TRBV11-2 to TRBJ2-7; 8 nucleotides align to TRBD2. CDR3 length: 14 amino acids. V lost 7 bases to trimming and J lost 3 bases; unmatched junction nucleotides: 8. The germline V gene has CDR1 SGHAT and CDR2 FQNNGV. As DNA, the CDR3 is TGTGCCAGCAACCTAGCGGGTCTGGACTACGAGCAGTACTTC. Translation gives CASNLAGLDYEQYF.

This clone was seen just once. The same CDR3 is also encoded by other DNA sequences in this sample. The chain combines TRBV20-1 with TRBJ2-7; the D is unclear. V dropped 6 bases and J dropped 4 bases, with 4 bases sitting between them. The CDR3 runs to 9 residues. Germline V CDR1 and CDR2: DFQATT, SNEGSKA (reference sequence). CDR3 region: CSAPYEQYF. The CDR3 nucleotides are TGCAGTGCCCCATACGAGCAGTACTTC.

The CDR3 region is CASSLASSGRALRNEQYF. DNA of the CDR3: TGTGCCAGCAGCTTAGCCTCTAGCGGGAGGGCCCTGAGGAACGAGCAGTACTTC. The V and J genes are TRBV7-2 and TRBJ2-7; 12 nucleotides match TRBD2. The V and J ends lost 0 bases and 5 bases, in that order; junction bases with no gene match: 11. Germline CDR1 reads SGHTA; CDR2 reads FQGNSA. The CDR3 runs to 18 residues.

V is TRBV19 and J is TRBJ1-1, with 7 bases identical to TRBD1. The germline V gene encodes CDR1 LNHDA and CDR2 SQIVND (reference sequence). J lost 4 bases, V lost 7 bases, and 9 bases had no gene match. The CDR3 consists of 14 residues. This chain's CDR3 is CASKDTGVGTEAFF. CDR3 sequence (DNA): TGTGCCAGTAAAGACACAGGGGTGGGCACTGAAGCTTTCTTT.

V gene TRBV2 combines with J gene TRBJ2-7; tentatively, D is TRBD2 (5 bases). V lost 2 bases and J lost 2, with 13 bases in between. This CDR3 has 15 amino acids. CDR1 is SNHLY, CDR2 FYNNEI, per germline. CDR3 protein: CASSEHREGPYEQYF. The CDR3 DNA reads as TGTGCCAGCAGTGAACACCGGGAAGGCCCCTACGAGCAGTACTTC. The whole variable domain, remainder taken from reference TRBV2 and TRBJ2-7, is EPEVTQTPSHQVTQMGQEVILRCVPISNHLYFYWYRQILGQKVEFLVSFYNNEISEKSEIFDDQFSVERPDGSNFTLKIRSTKLEDSAMYFCASSEHREGPYEQYFGPGTRLTVT.